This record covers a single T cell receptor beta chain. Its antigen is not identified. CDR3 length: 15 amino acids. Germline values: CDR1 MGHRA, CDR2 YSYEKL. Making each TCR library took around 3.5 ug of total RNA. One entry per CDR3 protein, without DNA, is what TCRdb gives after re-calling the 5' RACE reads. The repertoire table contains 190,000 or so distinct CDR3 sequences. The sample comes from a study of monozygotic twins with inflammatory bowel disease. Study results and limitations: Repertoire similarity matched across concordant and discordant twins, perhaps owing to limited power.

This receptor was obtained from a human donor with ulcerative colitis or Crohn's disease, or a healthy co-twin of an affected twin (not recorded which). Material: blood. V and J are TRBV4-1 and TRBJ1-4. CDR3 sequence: CASSQPRKANEKLFF.